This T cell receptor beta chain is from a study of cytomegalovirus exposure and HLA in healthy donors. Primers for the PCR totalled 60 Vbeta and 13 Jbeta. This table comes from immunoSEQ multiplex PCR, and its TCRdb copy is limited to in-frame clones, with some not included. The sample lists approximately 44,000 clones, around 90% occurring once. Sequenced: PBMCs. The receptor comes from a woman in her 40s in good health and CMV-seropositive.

The CDR3 region has the DNA TGTGCCAGCAGCTCAGGACAGCCTAATCAGCCCCAGCATTTT. It yields the protein CASSSGQPNQPQHF. J is TRBJ1-5 and V is TRBV11-2; D might be TRBD1 (6 bases). Trimming cost V 4 bases and J 4 bases, with 11 bases left between them. Germline V gene data show CDR1 as SGHAT and CDR2 as FQNNGV. The CDR3 has 14 amino acids.